One and the same sample provided the 21 T cell receptor beta chains below, sequenced in a study of CD8 T cells in cerebrospinal fluid in Alzheimer's disease. Following a re-call of the 10x single-cell sequencing reads, TCRdb has one entry per CDR3 protein and lacks DNA. Its listing shows roughly 540 distinct CDR3 sequences. The sequenced material came from cerebrospinal fluid. Receptors were obtained from a human donor with Alzheimer's disease.

By frequency, this clonotype registers large. The V gene is TRBV10-2, the J gene TRBJ2-3; the D call from TCRdb, TRBD2, cannot be confirmed without DNA. This CDR3 has 16 residues. Germline V gives CDR1 WSHSY, CDR2 SAAADI. CDR3 protein: CASRAGGAGVTDTQYF.

This clonotype is called medium-sized based on its frequency. The chain is built from TRBV19 and TRBJ1-6; absent DNA, TCRdb's TRBD1 call cannot be checked. There are 15 residues in the CDR3. Per the germline V gene, CDR1 is LNHDA and CDR2 is SQIVND (reference sequence). This chain's CDR3 is CASSIDQGDNSPLHF.

This clonotype registers large (0.1 to 1%) by frequency. This chain connects TRBV30 to TRBJ1-2. Germline V lookup: CDR1 GTSNPN, CDR2 SVGIG (reference sequence). This CDR3 has 13 residues. The CDR3 spells CAWSETGPFGYTF.

This clonotype is called large based on its frequency. The chain joins TRBV7-9 to TRBJ1-6. The CDR3 is made up of 15 amino acids. Germline lookup yields CDR1 SEHNR and CDR2 FQNEAQ (reference sequence). This chain's CDR3 is CASDAETVGISPLHF.

According to its frequency, this clonotype is large. The chain joins TRBV20-1 to TRBJ2-3; as DNA is missing, the TRBD2 call by TCRdb cannot be tested. Germline V gene data show CDR1 as DFQATT and CDR2 as SNEGSKA (reference sequence). The CDR3 has 15 residues. The chain's CDR3 is CSARMGTLRTDTQYF.

This clonotype ranks as large (0.1 to 1%) in terms of frequency. The J gene is TRBJ2-7, the V gene TRBV14; TCRdb proposes TRBD1, but this gene call is untestable without DNA. CDR3 size: 15 residues. Germline loops: CDR1 SGHDN, CDR2 FVKESK. The CDR3 is CASSRASWGEDEQYF.

Judged by frequency, this clonotype is hyperexpanded. The chain has TRBV4-1 and TRBJ1-6. The CDR3 loop spans 15 amino acids. Germline V gives CDR1 MGHRA, CDR2 YSYEKL. The CDR3 region is CASSQDARPNSPLHF.

This chain joins TRBV4-1 and TRBJ1-1; TCRdb lists TRBD1, though no DNA is available to test this call. Germline assignment: CDR1 MGHRA and CDR2 YSYEKL. This CDR3 comprises 21 residues. CDR3 sequence: CASSQDTSAVGQVGRNTEAFF.

This clonotype registers large (0.1 to 1%) by frequency. The chain carries TRBV14 and TRBJ2-2; TCRdb proposes TRBD1, but this gene call is untestable without DNA. CDR1 SGHDN and CDR2 FVKESK come from the germline V gene. This CDR3 spans 14 amino acids. This CDR3 reads CASSPLAKGGELFF.

This clonotype shows up as medium-sized by frequency. The gene calls are TRBV5-1 and TRBJ2-7; TCRdb reports TRBD1, a call that lacks DNA to check it against. This CDR3 comprises 15 residues. Germline V CDR1 and CDR2: SGHRS, YFSETQ. This chain's CDR3 is CASSEGPGNTYEQYF.

According to its frequency, this clonotype is medium-sized. The rearrangement links TRBV12-3 or TRBV12-4 to TRBJ2-3; the D call from TCRdb, TRBD2, cannot be confirmed without DNA. CDR3 length equals 12 residues. CDR3 sequence: CASSWEGDTQYF.

This clonotype shows up as large (0.1 to 1%) by frequency. The rearrangement joins TRBV20-1 to TRBJ1-2. The CDR3 is made up of 11 amino acids. Looked up from germline, CDR1 is DFQATT and CDR2 is SNEGSKA (reference sequence). The CDR3 loop is CSASPDYGYTF.

The chain joins TRBV20-1 to TRBJ1-5. The germline V gene has CDR1 DFQATT and CDR2 SNEGSKA (reference sequence). The CDR3 contains 15 residues. The CDR3 loop is CSARGALGNNQPQHF.

The J gene is TRBJ1-5, the V gene TRBV9; TCRdb selects TRBD1, and the lack of DNA leaves this call unchecked. This CDR3 is built from 15 residues. The V gene's germline CDR1 is SGDLS and CDR2 YYNGEE. The CDR3 is CASSPGSVSNQPQHF.

Its frequency marks this clonotype as large. The genes are TRBV4-2 and TRBJ2-5; TCRdb indicates TRBD1, and absent DNA this call remains unverified. The CDR3 has 15 residues. Germline V gene lookup returns CDR1 LGHNA and CDR2 YNFKEQ. The CDR3 spells CASSSRGLLGETQYF.

Measured by frequency, this clonotype is medium-sized. The J gene is TRBJ1-1, the V gene TRBV4-2. The CDR3 extends over 13 amino acids. Germline V gene data show CDR1 as LGHNA and CDR2 as YNFKEQ. The CDR3 here is CASSPGGNTEAFF.

The genes are TRBV6-5 and TRBJ1-1; TCRdb's assignment of TRBD1 cannot be checked, as there is no DNA. Germline values: CDR1 MNHEY, CDR2 SVGAGI. CDR3 size: 13 residues. This CDR3 reads CASSYVGGTEAFF.

Its frequency marks this clonotype as medium-sized (0.01 to 0.1%). The chain recombines TRBV16 with TRBJ1-1. Germline V gives CDR1 KGHSY, CDR2 FQNENV. This CDR3 has 14 residues. The CDR3 loop is CASSQWTMNTEAFF.

Considering frequency, this clonotype is large. The V and J genes are TRBV20-1 and TRBJ2-3. Looked up from germline, CDR1 is DFQATT and CDR2 is SNEGSKA (reference sequence). This CDR3 has 14 amino acids. The chain's CDR3 is CSARSTDNTDTQYF.

This clonotype is labeled medium-sized based on frequency. V and J are TRBV6-5 and TRBJ1-5; TCRdb's D call of TRBD1 is untestable without DNA. This CDR3 comprises 14 residues. Germline V gene lookup returns CDR1 MNHEY and CDR2 SVGAGI. Here the CDR3 reads CASSGGHPNQPQHF.

This clonotype is large by frequency. V is TRBV29-1 and J is TRBJ1-1. The CDR3 has 12 residues. The germline gives CDR1 SQVTM, CDR2 ANQGSEA. The CDR3: CSARTLNAEAFF.